This T cell receptor (beta chain) was captured by sequencing in a study of early T cells in non-severe SARS-CoV-2 infection. Germline CDR1 is SGDLS and CDR2 is YYNGEE. CDR3 length: 15 amino acids. V shed 3 bases and J 5 bases; nucleotides not matched to a gene: 6. In the library, individual cDNA molecules carried attached unique molecular identifiers. TCRdb re-called the 5' RACE reads through MiXCR, storing one row per CDR3 protein. There are approximately 30,000 distinct CDR3 sequences in the sample; approximately 7% occur only once, and approximately 35% lies in the top ten. Sample: whole blood. The rearrangement uses TRBV9 and TRBJ1-4; 8 positions match TRBD1. The clonotype was recovered from an adult who was a healthcare worker with PCR-confirmed SARS-CoV-2 infection or an uninfected control (not recorded which). CDR3 bases: TGTGCCAGCAGCGCTTCGGACAGGGTGAATGAAAAACTGTTTTTT. It encodes CASSASDRVNEKLFF.